This is a list of T cell receptor beta chains from one sample in a study of T-cell memory formation after mild COVID-19. A single record per CDR3 protein comes from TCRdb applying MiXCR to the 5' RACE reads. The sample includes 200,000 to 250,000 distinct CDR3 sequences, roughly 30% of them seen just once. The specimen was PBMCs or a T cell subset sorted from them (not recorded which). The source of these receptors is an adult woman who had mild COVID-19 (a few samples of this study predate the infection). Cell type and time point are not known. Both conserved end residues are part of each CDR3. Each record gives: clone size, D gene, J gene, V gene, CDR3 protein, CDR3 DNA. The D gene is left open where the match is weak. Rows may omit the clone size; those that give it use once, few, many or a size class.

clone size: NA
D gene: NA
J gene: TRBJ2-7
V gene: TRBV3-1
CDR3 protein: CASSQAQVNYEQYF
CDR3 DNA: TGTGCCAGCAGCCAAGCACAGGTGAACTACGAGCAGTACTTC

clone size: few
D gene: NA
J gene: TRBJ2-7
V gene: TRBV15
CDR3 protein: CATSRDRSSGYEQYF
CDR3 DNA: TGTGCCACCAGCAGAGATCGTAGTAGCGGCTACGAGCAGTACTTC

clone size: NA
D gene: TRBD1
J gene: TRBJ1-2
V gene: TRBV7-8
CDR3 protein: CASSLAGTGLIGHGYTF
CDR3 DNA: TGTGCCAGCAGCTTAGCGGGGACAGGGTTAATAGGGCATGGCTACACCTTC

clone size: NA
D gene: NA
J gene: TRBJ2-2
V gene: TRBV6-2/TRBV6-3
CDR3 protein: CASSYGGNTGELFF
CDR3 DNA: TGTGCCAGCAGTTACGGCGGGAACACCGGGGAGCTGTTTTTT

clone size: NA
D gene: NA
J gene: TRBJ1-5
V gene: TRBV4-2
CDR3 protein: CASSPFSGDQPQHF
CDR3 DNA: TGTGCCAGCAGCCCCTTTTCGGGGGATCAGCCCCAGCATTTT

clone size: few
D gene: TRBD1
J gene: TRBJ1-2
V gene: TRBV30
CDR3 protein: CAWQGQGFYGYTF
CDR3 DNA: TGTGCCTGGCAGGGACAGGGTTTCTATGGCTACACCTTC

clone size: few
D gene: NA
J gene: TRBJ2-3
V gene: TRBV29-1
CDR3 protein: CSVEDRRGSRTDTQYF
CDR3 DNA: TGCAGCGTTGAAGATCGTCGGGGATCGCGCACAGATACGCAGTATTTT

clone size: NA
D gene: TRBD1
J gene: TRBJ1-1
V gene: TRBV29-1
CDR3 protein: CSVTDRGRAEAFF
CDR3 DNA: TGCAGCGTAACGGACAGGGGGCGAGCTGAAGCTTTCTTT

clone size: NA
D gene: NA
J gene: TRBJ1-1
V gene: TRBV7-9
CDR3 protein: CASSSGVPEAFF
CDR3 DNA: TGTGCCAGCAGCTCTGGGGTCCCTGAAGCTTTCTTT

clone size: many
D gene: NA
J gene: TRBJ2-1
V gene: TRBV5-6
CDR3 protein: CASSFSNEQFF
CDR3 DNA: TGTGCCAGCAGCTTTAGCAATGAGCAGTTCTTC

clone size: few
D gene: NA
J gene: TRBJ2-1
V gene: TRBV9
CDR3 protein: CASTDTGGRPYNEQFF
CDR3 DNA: TGTGCCAGCACAGATACGGGGGGCCGGCCCTACAATGAGCAGTTCTTC

clone size: few
D gene: TRBD1
J gene: TRBJ2-7
V gene: TRBV29-1
CDR3 protein: CSVEDGDRADYEQYF
CDR3 DNA: TGCAGCGTTGAAGATGGGGACAGGGCGGATTACGAGCAGTACTTC

clone size: many
D gene: TRBD2
J gene: TRBJ2-7
V gene: TRBV5-6
CDR3 protein: CASSLGLAGAYEQYF
CDR3 DNA: TGTGCCAGCAGCTTGGGACTAGCGGGGGCCTACGAGCAGTACTTC

clone size: NA
D gene: TRBD2
J gene: TRBJ2-1
V gene: TRBV19
CDR3 protein: CASSLGTSSNF
CDR3 DNA: TGTGCCAGTAGTTTGGGGACTAGCTCAAACTTC

clone size: NA
D gene: NA
J gene: TRBJ2-5
V gene: TRBV7-3
CDR3 protein: CASSLDRQETQYF
CDR3 DNA: TGTGCCAGCAGCTTAGACAGACAAGAGACCCAGTACTTC

clone size: NA
D gene: NA
J gene: TRBJ1-2
V gene: TRBV4-1
CDR3 protein: CASSQGRGANYGYTF
CDR3 DNA: TGCGCCAGCAGCCAAGGGAGAGGGGCTAACTATGGCTACACCTTC

clone size: NA
D gene: TRBD2
J gene: TRBJ2-2
V gene: TRBV20-1
CDR3 protein: CNPSGRGNTGELFF
CDR3 DNA: TGCAACCCGAGCGGGAGGGGGAACACCGGGGAGCTGTTTTTT

clone size: few
D gene: NA
J gene: TRBJ2-2
V gene: TRBV10-3
CDR3 protein: CAISDASGFTGELFF
CDR3 DNA: TGTGCCATCAGTGACGCTTCAGGGTTCACCGGGGAGCTGTTTTTT

clone size: few
D gene: NA
J gene: TRBJ1-1
V gene: TRBV6-2/TRBV6-3
CDR3 protein: CASSFSWGTEAFF
CDR3 DNA: TGTGCCAGCAGTTTTTCCTGGGGCACTGAAGCTTTCTTT

clone size: NA
D gene: TRBD2
J gene: TRBJ2-7
V gene: TRBV2
CDR3 protein: CASRRDYYEQYF
CDR3 DNA: TGTGCCAGCAGGAGGGACTACTACGAGCAGTACTTC

clone size: few
D gene: TRBD1
J gene: TRBJ2-7
V gene: TRBV6-5
CDR3 protein: CASRQTGAYEQYF
CDR3 DNA: TGTGCCAGCAGACAGACAGGGGCCTACGAGCAGTACTTC

clone size: few
D gene: NA
J gene: TRBJ2-7
V gene: TRBV6-6
CDR3 protein: CASSYQGPYEQYF
CDR3 DNA: TGTGCCAGCAGTTACCAGGGTCCCTACGAGCAGTACTTC

clone size: NA
D gene: NA
J gene: TRBJ2-3
V gene: TRBV7-3
CDR3 protein: CASSRYSGPSTDTQYF
CDR3 DNA: TGTGCCAGCAGCAGATACTCCGGGCCGTCCACAGATACGCAGTATTTT

clone size: few
D gene: TRBD1
J gene: TRBJ2-5
V gene: TRBV23-1
CDR3 protein: CASSQGPGQGSQETQYF
CDR3 DNA: TGCGCCAGCAGCCAAGGCCCGGGACAGGGTTCCCAAGAGACCCAGTACTTC

clone size: NA
D gene: NA
J gene: TRBJ2-5
V gene: TRBV3-1
CDR3 protein: CASSQDRGTFQETQYF
CDR3 DNA: TGTGCCAGCAGCCAAGACCGGGGGACCTTCCAAGAGACCCAGTACTTC

clone size: few
D gene: TRBD2
J gene: TRBJ2-7
V gene: TRBV7-9
CDR3 protein: CASSPTGGVSYEQYF
CDR3 DNA: TGTGCCAGCAGTCCCACGGGGGGGGTCTCCTACGAGCAGTACTTC

clone size: NA
D gene: NA
J gene: TRBJ2-1
V gene: TRBV27
CDR3 protein: CASSSAGMGAYNEQFF
CDR3 DNA: TGTGCCAGCAGTTCGGCCGGGATGGGGGCCTACAATGAGCAGTTCTTC

clone size: NA
D gene: TRBD2
J gene: TRBJ2-1
V gene: TRBV6-5
CDR3 protein: CASHPMGLAGYNEQFF
CDR3 DNA: TGTGCCAGTCACCCTATGGGGCTAGCGGGGTACAATGAGCAGTTCTTC

clone size: NA
D gene: TRBD2
J gene: TRBJ2-5
V gene: TRBV5-1
CDR3 protein: CASSLMAGVRETQYF
CDR3 DNA: TGCGCCAGCAGCTTAATGGCGGGGGTTCGGGAGACCCAGTACTTC

clone size: NA
D gene: NA
J gene: TRBJ2-1
V gene: TRBV28
CDR3 protein: CASSLAGLLYNEQFF
CDR3 DNA: TGTGCCAGCAGTTTAGCGGGACTTCTCTACAATGAGCAGTTCTTC

clone size: NA
D gene: NA
J gene: TRBJ2-5
V gene: TRBV3-1
CDR3 protein: CASSQTGETQYF
CDR3 DNA: TGTGCCAGCAGCCAGACGGGGGAGACCCAGTACTTC

clone size: NA
D gene: NA
J gene: TRBJ1-5
V gene: TRBV7-8
CDR3 protein: CASSVHYGRYQPQHF
CDR3 DNA: TGTGCCAGCAGCGTTCATTACGGCAGGTATCAGCCCCAGCATTTT

clone size: few
D gene: TRBD2
J gene: TRBJ2-3
V gene: TRBV11-2
CDR3 protein: CASSSARTSGYTDTQYF
CDR3 DNA: TGTGCCAGCAGCTCAGCCCGGACTAGCGGATACACAGATACGCAGTATTTT

clone size: NA
D gene: NA
J gene: TRBJ2-7
V gene: TRBV7-6
CDR3 protein: CASSLGPESSYEQYF
CDR3 DNA: TGTGCCAGCAGCTTAGGTCCGGAAAGCTCCTACGAGCAGTACTTC

clone size: NA
D gene: NA
J gene: TRBJ1-5
V gene: TRBV6-5
CDR3 protein: CASAIRANQPQHF
CDR3 DNA: TGTGCCAGCGCGATTCGGGCGAATCAGCCCCAGCATTTT

clone size: NA
D gene: NA
J gene: TRBJ2-4
V gene: TRBV2
CDR3 protein: CASSTQWTVPHRGNIQYF
CDR3 DNA: TGTGCCAGCAGTACTCAGTGGACAGTACCACATCGGGGGAACATTCAGTACTTC

clone size: few
D gene: NA
J gene: TRBJ2-4
V gene: TRBV29-1
CDR3 protein: CSVHRETKNIQYF
CDR3 DNA: TGCAGCGTCCACAGGGAGACCAAAAACATTCAGTACTTC

clone size: NA
D gene: NA
J gene: TRBJ2-5
V gene: TRBV30
CDR3 protein: CAWRQGIGGGGWETQYF
CDR3 DNA: TGTGCCTGGAGGCAGGGGATAGGTGGCGGGGGATGGGAGACCCAGTACTTC

clone size: NA
D gene: TRBD2
J gene: TRBJ2-1
V gene: TRBV7-9
CDR3 protein: CATLAGDLYNEQFF
CDR3 DNA: TGTGCCACCTTAGCGGGAGACCTCTACAATGAGCAGTTCTTC

clone size: NA
D gene: NA
J gene: TRBJ2-2
V gene: TRBV5-4
CDR3 protein: CASSPDSPNTGELFF
CDR3 DNA: TGTGCCAGCAGCCCGGACTCACCGAACACCGGGGAGCTGTTTTTT

clone size: NA
D gene: TRBD2
J gene: TRBJ2-3
V gene: TRBV5-1
CDR3 protein: CASSLSGGSTDTQYF
CDR3 DNA: TGCGCCAGCAGCCTGAGCGGGGGGAGCACAGATACGCAGTATTTT

clone size: NA
D gene: NA
J gene: TRBJ1-2
V gene: TRBV29-1
CDR3 protein: CSVDSLQSMGYTF
CDR3 DNA: TGCAGCGTTGATTCGTTACAGTCTATGGGCTACACCTTC

clone size: NA
D gene: TRBD1
J gene: TRBJ2-7
V gene: TRBV5-1
CDR3 protein: CASSGGTGVAYEQYF
CDR3 DNA: TGCGCCAGCAGCGGCGGGACAGGGGTAGCATACGAGCAGTACTTC